What follows are 7 T cell receptor beta chains derived from one specimen sequenced in a study of blood T cell repertoires in COVID-19. Libraries were prepared by immunoSEQ multiplex PCR; TCRdb keeps only in-frame clonotypes and omits some of them. The sample has approximately 470,000 clones; roughly 87% are singletons. The specimen sequenced was PBMCs or T cells enriched from blood (not recorded which). The receptor source for this set is a woman aged 18-29 years who had recovered from COVID-19.

The CDR3 sequence is CASSPYRGGPNTGELFF. In DNA, the CDR3 is TGTGCCAGCAGCCCCTACAGGGGGGGACCGAACACCGGGGAGCTGTTTTTT. V usage is TRBV7-8 and J usage is TRBJ2-2; tentative D call: TRBD1 (8 bases). CDR3 length: 17 amino acids. From germline, CDR1 is SGHVS and CDR2 FQNEAQ. V was cut by 5 bases and J by 0 bases, with 16 bases left in between.

V is TRBV5-6 and J is TRBJ2-3; 7 bases align to TRBD2. V gave up 0 bases and J gave up 1 base; unmatched junction bases: 2. The germline gives CDR1 SGHDT, CDR2 YYEEEE. This CDR3 spans 15 amino acids. CDR3 region: CASSLERGRTDTQYF. CDR3 in DNA: TGTGCCAGCAGCTTGGAGCGGGGCCGCACAGATACGCAGTATTTT.

V and J are TRBV15 and TRBJ2-5, with TRBD1 as a possible D gene (6 bases). This CDR3 contains 15 residues. The germline V gene has CDR1 LNHNV and CDR2 YYDKDF (reference sequence). Deletions cut 0 bases from V and 1 base from J, with 9 bases between. This chain's CDR3 is CATSRENRVQETQYF. CDR3 bases: TGTGCCACCAGCAGAGAGAACAGGGTCCAAGAGACCCAGTACTTC. The full variable domain, its missing parts supplied by reference TRBV15 and TRBJ2-5, is DAMVIQNPRYQVTQFGKPVTLSCSQTLNHNVMYWYQQKSSQAPKLLFHYYDKDFNNEADTPDNFQSRRPNTSFCFLDIRSPGLGDTAMYLCATSRENRVQETQYFGPGTRLLVL.

The V call is TRBV10-1, the J call TRBJ2-3, with 8 bases that match TRBD2. The V and J ends lost 10 bases and 0 bases, in that order; junction bases with no gene match: 9. The CDR3 length is 15 residues. Germline V CDR1 and CDR2: WNHNN, SYGVQD (reference sequence). CDR3 amino acids: CATSRGLASTDTQYF. As DNA, the CDR3 is TGCGCCACCAGCCGAGGACTAGCTAGCACAGATACGCAGTATTTT.

The V and J genes are TRBV3-1 (or the pseudogene TRBV3-2) and TRBJ1-6; tentatively, D is TRBD1 (6 bases). The CDR3 runs to 17 residues. Trimming cost V 4 bases and J 7 bases, with 20 bases left between them. Germline loops: CDR1 LGHDT, CDR2 YNNKEL (reference sequence). The CDR3 here is CASSLLLLGQPNSPLHF. CDR3 DNA sequence: TGTGCCAGCAGCCTCTTGCTACTCGGACAGCCCAATTCACCCCTCCACTTT.

The CDR3 DNA reads TGTGCCAGCAGCTTAACAGGAGGGGGGGCCCGAAATGAGCAGTTCTTC. It specifies CASSLTGGGARNEQFF. This chain connects TRBV11-2 to TRBJ2-1; D may be TRBD2 (7 bases). Germline V lookup: CDR1 SGHAT, CDR2 FQNNGV. The germline V and J ends were trimmed by 2 bases and 7 bases, with 18 bases remaining between them. This CDR3 has 16 residues. The full variable domain, rest sourced from reference TRBV11-2 and TRBJ2-1, is EAGVAQSPRYKIIEKRQSVAFWCNPISGHATLYWYQQILGQGPKLLIQFQNNGVVDDSQLPKDRFSAERLKGVDSTLKIQPAKLEDSAVYLCASSLTGGGARNEQFFGPGTRLTVL.

Here the CDR3 reads CASSFTQGGGETQYF. The CDR3 DNA reads as TGTGCCAGCAGTTTCACACAGGGGGGTGGTGAGACCCAGTACTTC. V and J are TRBV6-5 and TRBJ2-5; 8 bases are shared with TRBD1. This CDR3 is 15 amino acids long. Germline loops: CDR1 MNHEY, CDR2 SVGAGI. With 4 bases clipped from V and 5 bases from J, the junction kept 9 bases outside the gene matches.